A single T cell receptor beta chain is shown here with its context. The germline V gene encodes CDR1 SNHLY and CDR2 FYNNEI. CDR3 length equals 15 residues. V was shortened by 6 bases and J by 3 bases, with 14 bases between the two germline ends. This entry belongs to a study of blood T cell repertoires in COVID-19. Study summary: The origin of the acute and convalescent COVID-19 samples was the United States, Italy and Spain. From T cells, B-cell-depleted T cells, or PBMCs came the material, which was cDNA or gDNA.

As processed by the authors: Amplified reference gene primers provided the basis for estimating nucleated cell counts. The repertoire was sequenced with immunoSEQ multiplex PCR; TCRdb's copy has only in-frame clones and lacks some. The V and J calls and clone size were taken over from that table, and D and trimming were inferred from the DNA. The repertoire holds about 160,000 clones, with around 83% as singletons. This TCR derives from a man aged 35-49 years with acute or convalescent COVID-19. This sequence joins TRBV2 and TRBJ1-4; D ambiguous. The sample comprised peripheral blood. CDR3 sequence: CASRRGSSANEKLFF. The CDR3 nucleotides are TGTGCCAGCAGGCGGGGATCATCGGCTAATGAAAAACTGTTTTTT.